The rows below give T cell receptor beta chains drawn from one sample of a study of T-cell reconstitution after alpha-beta-depleted transplantation in children. One entry per CDR3 protein, called by TCRdb with MiXCR from the PCR reads. The data show 600,000 to 700,000 distinct CDR3 sequences, less than 15% seen once. The sequences come from PBMCs, collected before TCRalphabeta/CD19-depleted stem cell transplant. The receptors were sampled from a girl aged 2 to 10 with congenital amegakaryocytic thrombocytopenia, due to receive a stem cell transplant. Each CDR3 is given with its conserved first and last residue. The D gene is left open where the match is weak. For some rows the clone size is stated as once, few or many, or as a class when expanded; others skip it.

>few|TRBV6-5|TRBJ2-5|TRBD2
CASSYWTSGLETQYF
TGTGCCAGCAGTTACTGGACTAGCGGGTTAGAGACCCAGTACTTC
>many|TRBV7-2|TRBJ2-1|-
CASSLWRADHEQFF
TGTGCCAGCAGCTTATGGCGGGCAGACCATGAGCAGTTCTTC
>many|TRBV3-1|TRBJ1-3|-
CASSPSGNTIYF
TGCGCCAGCAGCCCCTCTGGAAACACCATATATTTT
>few|TRBV10-3|TRBJ2-5|-
CATIHAETQYF
TGTGCCACTATTCACGCGGAGACCCAGTACTTC
>few|TRBV6-5|TRBJ2-5|TRBD1
CASSFGRGLQETQYF
TGTGCCAGCAGTTTCGGCAGGGGGCTACAAGAGACCCAGTACTTC
>-|TRBV5-1|TRBJ2-7|TRBD1
CASSFRDSTYEQYF
TGCGCCAGCAGCTTTCGGGACAGCACCTACGAGCAGTACTTC
>-|TRBV27|TRBJ2-7|TRBD1
CASSSLQGARNEQYF
TGTGCCAGCAGTTCCCTACAGGGGGCGCGGAACGAGCAGTACTTC
>-|TRBV7-8|TRBJ2-4|-
CASSLGRVGGIQHF
TGTGCCAGCAGCTTAGGGCGCGTTGGGGGCATTCAGCACTTC
>few|TRBV29-1|TRBJ2-7|TRBD1
CSVAGRTGVFEQYF
TGCAGCGTGGCGGGAAGGACAGGGGTTTTCGAGCAGTACTTC
>-|TRBV7-7|TRBJ2-5|-
CASSQVDTGETQYF
TGTGCCAGCAGCCAAGTGGACACGGGAGAGACCCAGTACTTC
>many|TRBV5-1|TRBJ2-5|TRBD2
CASSTGLAQETQYF
TGCGCCAGCAGCACGGGACTAGCACAAGAGACCCAGTACTTC
>many|TRBV28|TRBJ2-3|-
CASSRPYTDTQYF
TGTGCCAGCAGCCGGCCCTACACAGATACGCAGTATTTT
>many|TRBV18|TRBJ2-1|-
CASSPWRASDGEQFF
TGTGCCAGCTCACCGTGGAGGGCTAGCGACGGTGAGCAGTTCTTC
>-|TRBV15|TRBJ2-1|-
CATSRGTRDSGPYNEQFF
TGTGCCACCAGCAGAGGTACCCGGGACTCCGGTCCCTACAATGAGCAGTTCTTC
>-|TRBV5-1|TRBJ2-1|TRBD2
CASSGGLAVAYNEQFF
TGCGCCAGCAGCGGAGGACTAGCCGTCGCCTACAATGAGCAGTTCTTC
>many|TRBV20-1|TRBJ2-6|TRBD1
CSASRGYGANVLTF
TGCAGTGCTTCCAGGGGGTACGGGGCCAACGTCCTGACTTTC
>-|TRBV15|TRBJ1-4|TRBD1
CATSKQGRWEKLFF
TGTGCCACCAGCAAACAGGGGCGGTGGGAAAAACTGTTTTTT
>many|TRBV20-1|TRBJ2-7|-
CSAGPELGQYF
TGCAGTGCCGGACCGGAGCTGGGGCAGTACTTC
>-|TRBV20-1|TRBJ2-2|TRBD1
CSAGGQGYTGELFF
TGCAGTGCTGGGGGACAGGGGTACACCGGGGAGCTGTTTTTT
>many|TRBV28|TRBJ1-6|-
CASSPRRSNSPLHF
TGTGCCAGCAGTCCCCGCAGGTCCAATTCACCCCTCCACTTT
>many|TRBV20-1|TRBJ1-4|TRBD1
CSGLPLRDRDNEKLFF
TGCAGCGGGCTCCCTCTCCGGGACAGAGATAATGAAAAACTGTTTTTT
>-|TRBV5-1|TRBJ2-1|-
CASSLRGVYNEQFF
TGCGCCAGCAGCTTGCGCGGGGTCTACAATGAGCAGTTCTTC
>few|TRBV7-2|TRBJ1-4|-
CASSLVTGEKLFF
TGTGCCAGCAGCTTAGTTACGGGTGAAAAACTGTTTTTT
>few|TRBV5-1|TRBJ2-3|TRBD1
CASSGGQGSTDTQYF
TGCGCCAGCAGCGGGGGACAGGGTAGCACAGATACGCAGTATTTT
>few|TRBV14|TRBJ2-3|-
CASSQGQSWGTDTQYF
TGTGCCAGCAGCCAAGGCCAGTCGTGGGGGACAGATACGCAGTATTTT
>few|TRBV5-1|TRBJ2-3|TRBD2
CASSLARGGSDTQYF
TGCGCCAGCAGCTTGGCCCGGGGGGGATCAGATACGCAGTATTTT
>-|TRBV18|TRBJ2-3|TRBD1
CASSFHRGTGKDTQYF
TGTGCCAGCTCATTTCACCGTGGGACAGGGAAAGATACGCAGTATTTT
>many|TRBV20-1|TRBJ2-7|TRBD2
CSASLAGGPWSYEQYF
TGCAGTGCTTCCCTAGCGGGAGGGCCTTGGTCCTACGAGCAGTACTTC
>-|TRBV11-1|TRBJ2-7|TRBD2
CASSLFTQSSSGSLYEQYF
TGTGCCAGCAGCTTATTCACCCAGTCATCTAGCGGGAGTCTGTACGAGCAGTACTTC
>few|TRBV7-9|TRBJ1-5|-
CASSFVDQPQHF
TGTGCCAGCAGCTTCGTGGATCAGCCCCAGCATTTT
>many|TRBV5-1|TRBJ1-1|-
CASSLVVGQGPEAFF
TGCGCCAGCAGCTTGGTGGTTGGGCAGGGCCCTGAAGCTTTCTTT
>many|TRBV12-3/TRBV12-4|TRBJ2-7|-
CASSPSSEQYF
TGTGCCAGCAGCCCCTCAAGTGAGCAGTACTTC
>few|TRBV9|TRBJ2-1|-
CASSGWDQNEQFF
TGTGCCAGCAGCGGGTGGGACCAGAATGAGCAGTTCTTC
>few|TRBV5-1|TRBJ1-6|-
CASSLGLVSESPLHF
TGCGCCAGCAGCTTGGGTTTGGTCTCTGAGTCACCCCTCCACTTT
>few|TRBV2|TRBJ2-1|-
CASSDAEVEFF
TGTGCCAGCAGTGACGCGGAGGTCGAGTTCTTC
>-|TRBV30|TRBJ2-1|-
CAWNGGRFHEQFF
TGTGCCTGGAACGGGGGACGGTTTCATGAGCAGTTCTTC
>-|TRBV19|TRBJ2-1|TRBD2
CASSIDPGLANEQFF
TGTGCCAGTAGTATAGATCCGGGACTAGCAAATGAGCAGTTCTTC
>-|TRBV12-3/TRBV12-4|TRBJ1-1|-
CASSLALGVSTEAFF
TGTGCCAGCAGTTTAGCCCTTGGGGTTAGCACTGAAGCTTTCTTT
>-|TRBV7-2|TRBJ2-3|-
CASTIPSTDTQYF
TGTGCCAGCACCATTCCTAGCACAGATACGCAGTATTTT
>-|TRBV5-1|TRBJ2-7|TRBD2
CASSLFPVGGPPYEQYF
TGCGCCAGCAGCTTGTTCCCCGTGGGAGGGCCCCCCTACGAGCAGTACTTC
>many|TRBV29-1|TRBJ2-6|-
CSVALSGANVLTF
TGCAGCGTTGCCCTCTCTGGGGCCAACGTCCTGACTTTC
>-|TRBV15|TRBJ2-4|TRBD1
CATSPHGTVLAKNIQYF
TGTGCCACCAGCCCCCATGGGACAGTCCTAGCCAAAAACATTCAGTACTTC
>many|TRBV20-1|TRBJ2-1|-
CSARVAGSSNEQFF
TGCAGTGCTAGAGTAGCAGGATCTTCGAATGAGCAGTTCTTC
>-|TRBV12-3/TRBV12-4|TRBJ1-2|-
CASSLGAAGYYGYTF
TGTGCCAGCAGTTTGGGTGCGGCAGGTTACTATGGCTACACCTTC
>-|TRBV19|TRBJ1-2|-
CASSTLGRFGYTF
TGTGCCAGTAGTACCCTCGGGCGCTTCGGCTACACCTTC